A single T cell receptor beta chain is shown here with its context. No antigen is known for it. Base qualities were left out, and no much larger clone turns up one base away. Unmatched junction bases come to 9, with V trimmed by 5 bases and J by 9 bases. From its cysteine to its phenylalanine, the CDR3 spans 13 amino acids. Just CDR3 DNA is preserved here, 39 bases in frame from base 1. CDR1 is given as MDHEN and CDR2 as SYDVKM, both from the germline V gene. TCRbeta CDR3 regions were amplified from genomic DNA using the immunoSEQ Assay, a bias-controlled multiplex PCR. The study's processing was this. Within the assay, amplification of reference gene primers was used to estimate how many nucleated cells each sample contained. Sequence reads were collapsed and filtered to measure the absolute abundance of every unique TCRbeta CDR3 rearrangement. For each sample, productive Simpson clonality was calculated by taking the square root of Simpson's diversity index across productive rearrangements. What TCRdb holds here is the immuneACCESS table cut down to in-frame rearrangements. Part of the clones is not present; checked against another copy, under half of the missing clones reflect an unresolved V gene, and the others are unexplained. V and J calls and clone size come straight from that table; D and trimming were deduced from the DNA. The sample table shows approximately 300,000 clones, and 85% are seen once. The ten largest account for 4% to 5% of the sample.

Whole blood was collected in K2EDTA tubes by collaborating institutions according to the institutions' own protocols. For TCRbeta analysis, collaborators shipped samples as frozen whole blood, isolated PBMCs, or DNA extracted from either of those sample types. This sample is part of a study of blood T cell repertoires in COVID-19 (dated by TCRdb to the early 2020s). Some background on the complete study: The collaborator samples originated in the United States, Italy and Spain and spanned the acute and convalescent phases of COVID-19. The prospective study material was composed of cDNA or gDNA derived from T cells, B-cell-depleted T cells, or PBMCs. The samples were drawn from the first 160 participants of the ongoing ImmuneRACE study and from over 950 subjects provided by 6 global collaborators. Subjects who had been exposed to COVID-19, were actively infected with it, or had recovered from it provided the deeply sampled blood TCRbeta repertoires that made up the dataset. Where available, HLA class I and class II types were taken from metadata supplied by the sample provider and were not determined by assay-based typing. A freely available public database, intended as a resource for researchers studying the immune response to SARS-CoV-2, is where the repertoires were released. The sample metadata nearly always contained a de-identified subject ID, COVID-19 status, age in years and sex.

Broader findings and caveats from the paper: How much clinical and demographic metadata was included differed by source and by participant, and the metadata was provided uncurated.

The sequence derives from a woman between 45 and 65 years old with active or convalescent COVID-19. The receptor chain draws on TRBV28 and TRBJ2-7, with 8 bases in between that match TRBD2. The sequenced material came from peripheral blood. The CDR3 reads CASSGGAGGWQYF. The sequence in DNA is TGTGCCAGCAGTGGGGGGGCGGGAGGTTGGCAGTACTTC. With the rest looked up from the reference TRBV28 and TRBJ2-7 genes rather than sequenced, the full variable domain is DVKVTQSSRYLVKRTGEKVFLECVQDMDHENMFWYRQDPGLGLRLIYFSYDVKMKEKGDIPEGYSVSREKKERFSLILESASTNQTSMYLCASSGGAGGWQYFGPGTRLTVT.